The T cell receptor (beta chain) described here comes from a study of CD8+ T cells in alopecia areata. The wider study: Each day, treated patients took oral tofacitinib twice, at 5 to 10 mg per dose.

Treatment given: oral pan-JAK inhibitor, 5-10 mg twice daily. cDNA reverse transcribed from extracted RNA served as the sequencing template. Assay used: immunoSEQ multiplex PCR; TCRdb lists only in-frame clones, some missing. This sample yields roughly 100,000 clones, of which approximately 90% are seen a single time; approximately 12% belongs to the top ten. Trimming removed 4 bases from V and 3 bases from J, with 10 bases in between. CDR1 and CDR2 from the germline V gene are SNHLY and FYNNEI. There are 13 residues in the CDR3. The J gene is TRBJ2-7, the V gene TRBV2, with D possibly being TRBD1 (6 bases). This specimen consisted of CD8+ T cells sorted from blood, obtained at approximately week 31, from a patient treated with tofacitinib. The sequence came from a human donor with alopecia areata. The CDR3 nucleotides are TGTGCCAGCAGTGTGGGGGCCCTCTACGAGCAGTACTTC. Protein: CASSVGALYEQYF.